The sequence of this TCR beta chain was determined in a study of circulating and synovial CD4+ cells in juvenile arthritis (TCRdb year 2014). For context, the study as a whole: Within each patient, the TCRbeta CDR3 repertoires of synovial CD4 T cells, bulk blood CD4 T cells and circulating HLA-DR+ CD4 T cells were compared. Repertoire sequencing was performed with the aim of confirming enrichment of synovial clonotypes in a circulating synovial-like CD4 T cell subset. Overall study outcomes, separate from this receptor: Overlap with synovium increased with sequencing depth, so measured shared-clonotype fractions likely underestimated the full repertoire overlap. Lower diversity was observed in synovial and circulating pathogenic-like lymphocyte repertoires than in bulk blood CD4 repertoires, and some CPL samples were found to be as oligoclonal as synovium. No difference between circulating pathogenic-like lymphocytes and bulk blood T cells was detected by traditional Vbeta family usage analysis. Circulating pathogenic-like lymphocytes clustered together with synovial T cells, and compared with bulk blood, the circulating pathogenic-like lymphocytes shared a substantially higher fraction of CDR3 sequences with synovium. Because T cell genome counts differed by at least an order of magnitude between CPL and bulk blood CD4 samples, sample-size effects were addressed.

With respect to this clone: No cognate antigen has been identified for it. Per-nucleotide qualities are absent, and no much larger clonotype sits a single base away.

For CDR1 and CDR2, the germline V gene lists SQVTM and ANQGSEA. V loses 2 bases at its end and J loses 7 bases; junction bases beyond the gene matches: 14. The CDR3 goes from the cysteine to the phenylalanine over 16 residues. Of all the DNA, just the CDR3 is kept, 48 bases in frame from base 1. Donors of the sequenced samples were patients with active juvenile idiopathic arthritis. Cells were sorted right after thawing, and dead cells were excluded with Live/Dead Fixable Near-IR Stain. Library method: the immunoSEQ multiplex PCR assay. An external provider carried out the TCRbeta CDR3 sequencing as a commercial service. The authors' analysis ran thus. The analyses used productive nucleotide sequences together with amino acid sequences obtained by in silico translation. Diversity was measured as Renyi entropy over a range of alpha values, and the median of 200 repeated subsamples was taken to equalise sample size. Pairwise repertoire distance was calculated as one minus the Chao-modified Jaccard index, correcting for under-sampling, and used for clustering. Frequency-weighted overlap with synovial clonotypes was computed at 200 sample sizes with 200 draws without replacement at each size, and the value at the size of the smaller sample was reported. As stored in TCRdb, this immuneACCESS dataset retains in-frame rearrangements with V and J assigned. A fraction of the clones does not appear; measured against another copy, unresolved V genes explain less than half of the discrepancy, and the remainder lacks a known reason. V and J calls and clone size are given by that table; D and trimming were obtained from the DNA. This sample holds about 34,000 clones; around 95% were observed only once. The ten biggest clones cover approximately 0.17% of the sample.

The source is a human donor with juvenile idiopathic arthritis. Source material: CD4+ T cells from blood. Here the chain combines TRBV29-1 and TRBJ2-1, and 7 junctional nucleotides match TRBD2. This receptor has the CDR3 CSVERSVRLGGNEQFF. Read as DNA, the sequence is TGCAGCGTTGAAAGGTCGGTGCGCCTGGGAGGGAATGAGCAGTTCTTC.